Described below is a single T cell receptor beta chain sequence and its context. Trimming stripped 8 bases from V and 5 bases from J, with 13 bases between. CDR3 size: 12 residues. Germline assignment: CDR1 SEHNR and CDR2 FQNEAQ (reference sequence). The method was immunoSEQ multiplex PCR; TCRdb's version includes in-frame clones alone and lacks a portion of them. In the table there are more than 65,000 clones, less than 90% of which are singletons. These data come from a study of radiotherapy plus CTLA-4 blockade in lung cancer. The receptor's source is a human donor with non-small cell lung cancer who had stable disease on radiotherapy plus ipilimumab. Sequenced material: peripheral blood, taken from a patient treated with radiotherapy plus ipilimumab. The rearrangement uses TRBV7-9 and TRBJ2-7; D might be TRBD1 (6 bases). The CDR3 nucleotides are TGTGCCAGCGGATTCTACAGGGACGAGCAGTACTTC. It translates to CASGFYRDEQYF.